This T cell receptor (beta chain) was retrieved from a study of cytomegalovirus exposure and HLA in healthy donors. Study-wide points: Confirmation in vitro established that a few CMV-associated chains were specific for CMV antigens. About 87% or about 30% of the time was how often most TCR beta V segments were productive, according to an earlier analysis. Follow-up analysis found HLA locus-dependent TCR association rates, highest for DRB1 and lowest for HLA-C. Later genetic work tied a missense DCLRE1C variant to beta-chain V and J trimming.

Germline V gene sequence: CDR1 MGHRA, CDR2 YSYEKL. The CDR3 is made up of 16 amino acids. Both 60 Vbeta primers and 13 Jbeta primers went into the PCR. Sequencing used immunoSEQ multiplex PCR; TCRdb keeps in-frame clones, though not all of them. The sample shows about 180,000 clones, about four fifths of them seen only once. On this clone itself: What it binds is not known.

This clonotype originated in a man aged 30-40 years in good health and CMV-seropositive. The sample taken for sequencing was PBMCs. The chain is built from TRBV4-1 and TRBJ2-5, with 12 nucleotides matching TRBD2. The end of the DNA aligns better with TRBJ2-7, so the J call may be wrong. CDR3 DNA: TGCGCCAGCAGCCAAGTGACTAGCGGGAGTGACTACGAGCAGTACTTC. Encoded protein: CASSQVTSGSDYEQYF.